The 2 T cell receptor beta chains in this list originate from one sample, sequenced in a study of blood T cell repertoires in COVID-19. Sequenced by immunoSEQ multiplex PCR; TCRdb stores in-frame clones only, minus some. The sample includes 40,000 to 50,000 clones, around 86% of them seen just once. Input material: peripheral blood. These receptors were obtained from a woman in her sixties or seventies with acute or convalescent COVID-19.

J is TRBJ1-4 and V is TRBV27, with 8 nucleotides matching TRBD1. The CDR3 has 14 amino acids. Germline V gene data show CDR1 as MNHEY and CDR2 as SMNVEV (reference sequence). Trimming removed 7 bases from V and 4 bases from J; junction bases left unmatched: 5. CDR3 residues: CASTRTGSNEKLFF. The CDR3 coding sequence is TGTGCCAGCACCAGGACAGGGAGTAATGAAAAACTGTTTTTT.

The CDR3, as DNA: TGTGCCAGCAGTTTAGGAGGGGGGGCGTCGGGTGAGCAGTTCTTC. This sequence encodes CASSLGGGASGEQFF. The chain has TRBV28 and TRBJ2-1, with a possible D match to TRBD2 (7 bases). The ends were cut back, 2 bases at V and 9 bases at J, with 17 bases in the middle. Germline V gives CDR1 MDHEN, CDR2 SYDVKM. The CDR3 is 15 residues long.